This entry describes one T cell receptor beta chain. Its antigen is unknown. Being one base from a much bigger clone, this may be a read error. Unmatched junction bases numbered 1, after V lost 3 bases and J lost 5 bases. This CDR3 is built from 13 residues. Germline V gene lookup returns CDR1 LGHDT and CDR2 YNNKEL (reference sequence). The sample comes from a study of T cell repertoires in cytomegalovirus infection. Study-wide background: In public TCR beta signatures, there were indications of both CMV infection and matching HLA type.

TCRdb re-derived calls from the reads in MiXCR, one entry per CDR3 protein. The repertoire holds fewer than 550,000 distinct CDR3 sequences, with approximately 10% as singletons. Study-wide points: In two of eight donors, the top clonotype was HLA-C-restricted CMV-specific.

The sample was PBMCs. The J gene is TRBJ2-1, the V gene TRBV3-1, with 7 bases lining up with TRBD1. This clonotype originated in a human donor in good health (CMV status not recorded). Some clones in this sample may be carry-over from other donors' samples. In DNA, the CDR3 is TGTGCCAGCAGCCACGGGACAGACAATGAGCAGTTCTTC. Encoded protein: CASSHGTDNEQFF.